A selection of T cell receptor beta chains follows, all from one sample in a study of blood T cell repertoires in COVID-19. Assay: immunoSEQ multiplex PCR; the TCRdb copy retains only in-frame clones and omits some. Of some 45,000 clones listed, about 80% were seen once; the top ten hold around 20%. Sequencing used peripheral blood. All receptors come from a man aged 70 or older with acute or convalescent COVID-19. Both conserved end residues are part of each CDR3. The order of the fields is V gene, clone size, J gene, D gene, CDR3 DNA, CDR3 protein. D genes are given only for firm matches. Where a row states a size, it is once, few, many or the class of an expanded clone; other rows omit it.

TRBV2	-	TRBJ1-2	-	TGTGCCAGCAGTGAAGTTTGGGGCGCGGTCTATGGCTACACCTTC	CASSEVWGAVYGYTF
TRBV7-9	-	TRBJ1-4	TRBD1	TGTGCCAGCAGCTTACTAGGGGGCGGTGAAAAACTGTTTTTT	CASSLLGGGEKLFF
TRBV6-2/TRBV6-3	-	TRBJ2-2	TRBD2	TGTGCCAGCAGCAGACTAGCGGGTAACGGGGAGCTGTTTTTT	CASSRLAGNGELFF
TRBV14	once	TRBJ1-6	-	TGTGCCAGCAGCCAAGATGGAGGAATTTCCCTCCACTTT	CASSQDGGISLHF
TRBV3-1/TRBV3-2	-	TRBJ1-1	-	TGTGCCAGCAGTTACCTACAGGGGAACACTGAAGCTTTCTTT	CASSYLQGNTEAFF
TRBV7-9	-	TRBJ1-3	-	TGTGCCAGCAGCTTAAGGGAGAGGTCTGGAAACACCATATATTTT	CASSLRERSGNTIYF
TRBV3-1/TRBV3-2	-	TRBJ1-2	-	TGTGCCAGCAGCTATCGGGGTGGCTACACCTTC	CASSYRGGYTF
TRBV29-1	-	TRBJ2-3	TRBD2	TGCAGCGTTCCCGGGACTAGCGGATACACAGATACGCAGTATTTT	CSVPGTSGYTDTQYF
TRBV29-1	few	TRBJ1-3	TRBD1	TGCAGCGTAGGGACAGGCGCTGGAAACACCATATATTTT	CSVGTGAGNTIYF
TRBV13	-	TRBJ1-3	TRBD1	TGTGCCAGCAGCGCCTGGGACAGGAGGAGGGGGAACACCATATATTTT	CASSAWDRRRGNTIYF
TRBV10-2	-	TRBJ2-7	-	TGCGCCAGCGGGAGGGGGACCTTCTACGAGCAGTACTTC	CASGRGTFYEQYF
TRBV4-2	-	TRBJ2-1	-	TGTGCCAGCAGCCAAGATCTGGCGGGGAGCTCCTACAATGAGCAGTTCTTC	CASSQDLAGSSYNEQFF
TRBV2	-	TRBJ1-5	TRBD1	TGTGCCAGCCGAGGGGACAGGGATCAGCCCCAGCATTTT	CASRGDRDQPQHF
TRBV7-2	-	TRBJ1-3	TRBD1	TGTGCCAGCAGCTTAGCGCCAGGGGGCGCCTGGTCTACTGGAAACACCATATATTTT	CASSLAPGGAWSTGNTIYF
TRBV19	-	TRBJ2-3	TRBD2	TGTGCCAGTAGTGCGGGGGGGAGGCCAGATACGCAGTATTTT	CASSAGGRPDTQYF
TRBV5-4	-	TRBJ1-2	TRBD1	TGTGCCAGCAGCTTGGGACAGGGGATAGGGGATGGCTACACCTTC	CASSLGQGIGDGYTF
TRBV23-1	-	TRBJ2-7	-	TGCGCCAGCAGTCAATCATCCTACAGACAGGTTAGCGAGCAGTACTTC	CASSQSSYRQVSEQYF
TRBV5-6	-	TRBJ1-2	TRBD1	TGTGCCAGCAGCCAGGGACAGTTCTATGGCTACACCTTC	CASSQGQFYGYTF
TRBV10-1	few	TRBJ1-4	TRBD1	TGCGCCATCCTTGGACAGGGAGGCGAAAAACTGTTTTTT	CAILGQGGEKLFF
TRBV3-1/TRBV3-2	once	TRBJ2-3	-	TGTGCCAGCAGCCTAAGTCGGGATACGCAGTATTTT	CASSLSRDTQYF
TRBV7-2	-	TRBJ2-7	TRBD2	TGTGCCAGCAGCTCCAGACGGGGGGGCTACGAAGAGCAGTACTTC	CASSSRRGGYEEQYF
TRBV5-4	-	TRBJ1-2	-	TGTGCCAGCAGTAAACGGGACATGGGCTATGGCTACACCTTC	CASSKRDMGYGYTF
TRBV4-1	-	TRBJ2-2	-	TGCGCCAGCAGCCAAGATCGAGGGTACACCGGGGAGCTGTTTTTT	CASSQDRGYTGELFF
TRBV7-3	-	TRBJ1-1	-	TGTGCCAGCAGCCCCCAGGCAGGGAGGTCTGAAGCTTTCTTT	CASSPQAGRSEAFF
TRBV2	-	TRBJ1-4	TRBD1	TGTGCCAGCAGTGTGAGGGGGCGACATGAAAAACTGTTTTTT	CASSVRGRHEKLFF
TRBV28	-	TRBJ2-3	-	TGTGCCAGCAGTTTAGCGCGGGGCGCAGATACGCAGTATTTT	CASSLARGADTQYF
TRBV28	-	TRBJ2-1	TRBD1	TGTGCCAGCAGTTCACAAATGGTGGGGACAGGGAACGTAGAATCCTACAATGAGCAGTTCTTC	CASSSQMVGTGNVESYNEQFF
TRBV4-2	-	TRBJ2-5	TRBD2	TGTGCCAGCAGCCAAGAATGGCGGGGGGGCCCAGAGACCCAGTACTTC	CASSQEWRGGPETQYF
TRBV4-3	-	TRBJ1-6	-	TGCGCCAGCAGCCAAGAAAGGTATGACAGACAAAATTCACCCCTCCACTTT	CASSQERYDRQNSPLHF
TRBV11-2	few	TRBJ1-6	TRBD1	TGTGCCAGCAGCTTAGTCGACAGGGGGAATTCACCCCTCCACTTT	CASSLVDRGNSPLHF
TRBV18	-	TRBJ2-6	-	TGTGCCAGCTCCAAGGCGGGGTCCGGGGCCAACGTCCTGACTTTC	CASSKAGSGANVLTF
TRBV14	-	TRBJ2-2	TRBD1	TGTGCCAGCAGCGTCCCGACAGGGACCGGGGAGCTGTTTTTT	CASSVPTGTGELFF
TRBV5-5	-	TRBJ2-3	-	TGTGCCAGCAGCCAGAACAGGGTGGGCACAGATACGCAGTATTTT	CASSQNRVGTDTQYF
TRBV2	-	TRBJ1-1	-	TGTGCCAGCAGTTTCATGAACACTGAAGCTTTCTTT	CASSFMNTEAFF
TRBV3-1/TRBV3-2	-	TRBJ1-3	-	TGTGCCAGCAGCCTCCGGTTGGGAGCAATTATCTCTGGAAACACCATATATTTT	CASSLRLGAIISGNTIYF
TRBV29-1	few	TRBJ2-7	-	TGCAGCGTTGTGGGAGCGGAGAGCTCCTACGAGCAGTACTTC	CSVVGAESSYEQYF
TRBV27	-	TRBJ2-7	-	TGTGCCAGCAGCCCACATTCCGGGACATCGTACTTC	CASSPHSGTSYF
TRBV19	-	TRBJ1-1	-	TGTGCCAGTAAGTTTTATAGGAACACTGAAGCTTTCTTT	CASKFYRNTEAFF
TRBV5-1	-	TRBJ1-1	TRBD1	TGCGCCAGCAGCTGGGGACAGGGGGGCACTGAAGCTTTCTTT	CASSWGQGGTEAFF
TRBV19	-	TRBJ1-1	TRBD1	TGTGCCAGCAAGACAGGGGAGGTTATCGGGAACACTGAAGCTTTCTTT	CASKTGEVIGNTEAFF
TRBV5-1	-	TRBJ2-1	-	TGCGCCAGCAGCTTGAACGGGGGCTCCTACAATGAGCAGTTCTTC	CASSLNGGSYNEQFF
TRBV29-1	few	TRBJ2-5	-	TGCAGCGTCGATCAGGGCGTAGAGACCCAGTACTTC	CSVDQGVETQYF
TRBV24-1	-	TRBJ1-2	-	TGTGCCACCAGTGAAACAGGGTCATATGGCTACACCTTC	CATSETGSYGYTF
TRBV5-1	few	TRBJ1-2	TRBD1	TGCGCCAGCAGCCGGCCGGACAGGCTAAACTATGGCTACACCTTC	CASSRPDRLNYGYTF
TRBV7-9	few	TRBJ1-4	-	TGTGCCAGCAGCTTTTCAGGGGCTAATGAAAAACTGTTTTTT	CASSFSGANEKLFF
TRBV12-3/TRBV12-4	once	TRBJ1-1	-	TGTGCCAGCAGTTTCCGGGGGAGCACTGAAGCTTTCTTT	CASSFRGSTEAFF
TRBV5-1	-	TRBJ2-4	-	TGCGCCAGCAGCTTGGTGGGAGGCAAAAACATTCAGTACTTC	CASSLVGGKNIQYF
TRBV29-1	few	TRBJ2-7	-	TGCAGTCCCGACACAGCCTCCTACGAGCAGTACTTC	CSPDTASYEQYF
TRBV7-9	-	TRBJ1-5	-	TGTGCCAGCAGCCCCGGTACGGGGGGCGTTCAGCCCCAGCATTTT	CASSPGTGGVQPQHF
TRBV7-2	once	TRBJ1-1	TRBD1	TGTGCCACCAAGACAGGGGTGAACACTGAAGCTTTCTTT	CATKTGVNTEAFF
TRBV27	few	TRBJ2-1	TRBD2	TGTGCCAGCAGTGTGGGGCCTAGCGGCCGTGGGTTCTTC	CASSVGPSGRGFF
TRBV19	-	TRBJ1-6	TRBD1	TGTGCCAGTACCGCAACCGGGACAGGGGGCTATAATTCACCCCTCCACTTT	CASTATGTGGYNSPLHF
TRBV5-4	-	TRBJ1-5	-	TGTGCCAGCAGCTCAGGATTGAGCAATCAGCCCCAGCATTTT	CASSSGLSNQPQHF
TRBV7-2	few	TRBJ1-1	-	TGTGCCAGCAGCCTAGGACTGGGAGGCACTGAAGCTTTCTTT	CASSLGLGGTEAFF